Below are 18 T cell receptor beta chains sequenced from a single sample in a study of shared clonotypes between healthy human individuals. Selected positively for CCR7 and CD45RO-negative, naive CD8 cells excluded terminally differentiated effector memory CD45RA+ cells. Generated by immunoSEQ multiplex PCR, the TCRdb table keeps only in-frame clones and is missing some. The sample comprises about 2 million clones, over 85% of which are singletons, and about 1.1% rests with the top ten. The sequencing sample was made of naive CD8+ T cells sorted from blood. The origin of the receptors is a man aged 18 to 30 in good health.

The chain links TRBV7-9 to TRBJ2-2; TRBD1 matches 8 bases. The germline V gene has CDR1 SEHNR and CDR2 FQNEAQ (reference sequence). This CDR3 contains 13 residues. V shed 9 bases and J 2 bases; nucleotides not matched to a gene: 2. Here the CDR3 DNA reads TGTGCCAGACAGGGGGAAAACACCGGGGAGCTGTTTTTT. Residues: CARQGENTGELFF. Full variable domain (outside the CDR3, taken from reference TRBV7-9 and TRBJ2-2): DTGVSQNPRHKITKRGQNVTFRCDPISEHNRLYWYRQTLGQGPEFLTYFQNEAQLEKSRLLSDRFSAERPKGSFSTLEIQRTEQGDSAMYLCARQGENTGELFFGEGSRLTVL.

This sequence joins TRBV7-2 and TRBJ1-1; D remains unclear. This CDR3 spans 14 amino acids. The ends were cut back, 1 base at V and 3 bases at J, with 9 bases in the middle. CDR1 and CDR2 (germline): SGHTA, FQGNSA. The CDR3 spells CASSLVFGYTEAFF. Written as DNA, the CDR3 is TGTGCCAGCAGCTTAGTTTTTGGGTACACTGAAGCTTTCTTT.

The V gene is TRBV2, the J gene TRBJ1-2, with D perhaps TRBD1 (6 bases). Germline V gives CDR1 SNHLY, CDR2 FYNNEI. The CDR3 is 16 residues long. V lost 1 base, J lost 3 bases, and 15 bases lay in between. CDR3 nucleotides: TGTGCCAGCAGTGAAGGAAGGGGGAGTACTGACTATGGCTACACCTTC. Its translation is CASSEGRGSTDYGYTF.

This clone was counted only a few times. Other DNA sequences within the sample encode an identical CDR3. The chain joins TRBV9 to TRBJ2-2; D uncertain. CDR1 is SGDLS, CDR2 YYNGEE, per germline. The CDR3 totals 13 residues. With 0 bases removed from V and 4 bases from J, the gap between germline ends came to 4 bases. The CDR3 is CASSVDGTGELFF. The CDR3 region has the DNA TGTGCCAGCAGCGTAGATGGCACCGGGGAGCTGTTTTTT.

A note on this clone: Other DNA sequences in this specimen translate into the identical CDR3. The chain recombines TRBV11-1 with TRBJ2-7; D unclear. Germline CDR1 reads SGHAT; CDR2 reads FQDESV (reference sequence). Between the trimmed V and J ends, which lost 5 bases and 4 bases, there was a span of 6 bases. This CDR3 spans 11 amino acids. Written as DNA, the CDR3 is TGTGCCAGCAGCCCTGGGTACGAGCAGTACTTC. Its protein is CASSPGYEQYF. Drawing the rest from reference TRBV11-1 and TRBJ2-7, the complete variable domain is EAEVAQSPRYKITEKSQAVAFWCDPISGHATLYWYRQILGQGPELLVQFQDESVVDDSQLPKDRFSAERLKGVDSTLKIQPAELGDSAMYLCASSPGYEQYFGPGTRLTVT.

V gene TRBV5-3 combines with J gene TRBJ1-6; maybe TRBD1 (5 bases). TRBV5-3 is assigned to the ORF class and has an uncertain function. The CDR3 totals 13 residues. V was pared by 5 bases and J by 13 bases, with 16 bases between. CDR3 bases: TGTGCCAGAAGTTTTAGACAGACTGGGCCCCTCCACTTT. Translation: CARSFRQTGPLHF.

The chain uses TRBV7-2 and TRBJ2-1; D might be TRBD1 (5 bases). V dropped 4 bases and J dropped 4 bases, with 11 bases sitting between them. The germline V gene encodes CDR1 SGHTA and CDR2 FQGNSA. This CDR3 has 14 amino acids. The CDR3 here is CASSSRTGYNEQFF. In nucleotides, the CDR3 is TGTGCCAGCAGCTCGCGAACAGGTTACAATGAGCAGTTCTTC.

This chain's CDR3 is CASSQLDGTSGIYEQYF. The CDR3 nucleotides are TGTGCCAGCAGCCAACTAGATGGGACTAGCGGGATCTACGAGCAGTACTTC. This chain uses TRBV4-2 with TRBJ2-7, with 13 bases that match TRBD2. Losses at the gene ends were 2 bases for V and 3 bases for J; bases not matched to a gene: 7. This CDR3 spans 17 amino acids. Per germline, CDR1 LGHNA and CDR2 YNFKEQ.

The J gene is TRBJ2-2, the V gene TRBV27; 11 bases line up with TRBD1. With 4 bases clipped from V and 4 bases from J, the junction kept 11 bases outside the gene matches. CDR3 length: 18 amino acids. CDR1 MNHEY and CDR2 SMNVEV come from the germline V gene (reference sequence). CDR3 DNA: TGTGCCAGCAGTTCTCGGACAGGGGGCTCTGGTCTCACCGGGGAGCTGTTTTTT. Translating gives CASSSRTGGSGLTGELFF.

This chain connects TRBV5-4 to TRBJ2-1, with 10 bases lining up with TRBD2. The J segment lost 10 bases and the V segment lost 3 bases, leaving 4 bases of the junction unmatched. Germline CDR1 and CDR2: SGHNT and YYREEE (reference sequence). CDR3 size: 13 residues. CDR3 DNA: TGTGCCAGCAGCTCCTCTAGCGGGAGCGAGCAGTTCTTC. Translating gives CASSSSSGSEQFF.

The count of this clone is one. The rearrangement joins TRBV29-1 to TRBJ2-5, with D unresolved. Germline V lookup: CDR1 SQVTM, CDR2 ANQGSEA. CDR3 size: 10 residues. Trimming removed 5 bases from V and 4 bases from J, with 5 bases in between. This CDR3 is CSVPAETQYF. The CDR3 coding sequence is TGCAGCGTTCCCGCAGAGACCCAGTACTTC.

The CDR3 here is CASSPGQIYGYTF. In DNA, the CDR3 is TGTGCCAGCAGTCCCGGACAGATCTATGGCTACACCTTC. The chain couples TRBV27 to TRBJ1-2, with D perhaps TRBD1 (6 bases). Trimming cost V 5 bases and J 4 bases, with 11 bases left between them. This CDR3 region has 13 residues. The V gene's germline CDR1 is MNHEY and CDR2 SMNVEV (reference sequence).

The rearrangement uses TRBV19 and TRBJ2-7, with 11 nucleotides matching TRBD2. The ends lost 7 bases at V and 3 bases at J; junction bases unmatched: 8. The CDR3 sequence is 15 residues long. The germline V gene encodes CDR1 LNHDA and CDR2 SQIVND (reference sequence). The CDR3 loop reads CASTPGLAAYYEQYF. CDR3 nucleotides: TGTGCCAGTACCCCGGGACTAGCGGCATACTACGAGCAGTACTTC. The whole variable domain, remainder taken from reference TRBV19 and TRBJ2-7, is DGGITQSPKYLFRKEGQNVTLSCEQNLNHDAMYWYRQDPGQGLRLIYYSQIVNDFQKGDIAEGYSVSREKKESFPLTVTSAQKNPTAFYLCASTPGLAAYYEQYFGPGTRLTVT.

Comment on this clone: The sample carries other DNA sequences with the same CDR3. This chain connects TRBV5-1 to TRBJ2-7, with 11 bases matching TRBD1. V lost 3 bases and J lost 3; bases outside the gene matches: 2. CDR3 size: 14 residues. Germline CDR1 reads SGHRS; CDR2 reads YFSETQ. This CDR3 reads CASSSGTGGYEQYF. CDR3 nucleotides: TGCGCCAGCAGCTCGGGGACAGGGGGCTACGAGCAGTACTTC.

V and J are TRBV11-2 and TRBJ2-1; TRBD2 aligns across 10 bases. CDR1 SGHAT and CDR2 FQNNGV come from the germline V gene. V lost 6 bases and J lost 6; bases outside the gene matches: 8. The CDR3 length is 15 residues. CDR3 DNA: TGTGCCAGCAGTTCGCTAGCGGGAGAGGGCAATGAGCAGTTCTTC. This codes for CASSSLAGEGNEQFF.

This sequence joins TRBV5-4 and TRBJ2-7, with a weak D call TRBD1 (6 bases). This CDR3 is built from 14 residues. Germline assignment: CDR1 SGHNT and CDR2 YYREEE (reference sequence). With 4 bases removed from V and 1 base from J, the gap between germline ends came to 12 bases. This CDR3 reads CASSATGVSYEQYF. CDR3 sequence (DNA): TGTGCCAGCAGCGCGACAGGAGTTTCCTACGAGCAGTACTTC.

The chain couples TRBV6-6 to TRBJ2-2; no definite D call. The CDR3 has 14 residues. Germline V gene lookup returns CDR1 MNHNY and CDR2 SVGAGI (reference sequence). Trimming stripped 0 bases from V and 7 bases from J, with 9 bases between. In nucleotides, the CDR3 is TGTGCCAGCAGTTACTCGGCATCGGACGGGGAGCTGTTTTTT. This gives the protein CASSYSASDGELFF.

The CDR3 sequence is CASSLVLENYGYTF. CDR3 DNA sequence: TGTGCCAGCAGCTTAGTACTCGAGAACTATGGCTACACCTTC. The J gene is TRBJ1-2, the V gene TRBV7-9; D gene ambiguous. CDR3 length: 14 amino acids. V lost 1 base to trimming and J lost 2 bases, with 8 bases between them. Germline V gene lookup returns CDR1 SEHNR and CDR2 FQNEAQ (reference sequence).